This entry is about one TCR beta chain. The data originate from a study of cytomegalovirus exposure and HLA in healthy donors. Only in-frame clones appear in the TCRdb table, and some are missing; sequencing was by immunoSEQ multiplex PCR. The sample has some 170,000 clones, 85% to 90% seen once; the top ten hold about 1.5%. Germline V gene data show CDR1 as SNHLY and CDR2 as FYNNEI. This CDR3 has 15 residues. Trimming pared 6 bases from V and 3 bases from J, leaving 15 bases between. Sequenced: PBMCs. The clonotype comes from a woman between 25 and 40 years old in good health and CMV-seronegative. The chain is built from TRBV2 and TRBJ2-4, with a tentative D call TRBD1 (6 bases). CDR3: CASSGQPVSKNIQYF. The CDR3 DNA sequence: TGTGCCAGCAGCGGACAGCCCGTAAGCAAAAACATTCAGTACTTC.